This T cell receptor (beta chain) was identified in a study of cytomegalovirus exposure and HLA in healthy donors. Background on the study: The early release's HLA-typed donors yielded 65 million to 85 million unique TCRs.

A multiplex PCR was run with 60 Vbeta primers and 13 Jbeta primers. The assay was immunoSEQ multiplex PCR, and TCRdb's table has in-frame clones only and misses some. The sample records about 200,000 clones, approximately 85% being singletons. Points on this clone: What it binds is not known.

Per the germline V gene, CDR1 is LNHDA and CDR2 is SQIVND (reference sequence). The J segment lost 2 bases and the V segment lost 3 bases, leaving 5 bases of the junction unmatched. The CDR3 runs 15 residues. Study-level points and caveats: Judged likely to be a sequencing artifact was a cluster of highly shared sequence variants. A missense variant in DCLRE1C was later tied to TCR beta V- and J-gene trimming. Presence/absence comparisons presumed near-even sequencing depth among donors.

This chain joins TRBV19 and TRBJ1-1; 8 bases agree with TRBD1. Specimen: PBMCs. The receptor was isolated from a woman between 50 and 59 years old in good health and CMV-seronegative. The CDR3 protein is CASSIRTGLNTEAFF. CDR3 sequence (DNA): TGTGCCAGTAGTATCCGGACAGGGTTAAACACTGAAGCTTTCTTT.